Only a few counts were recorded for the clone carrying this TCR beta chain. The data are from a study of early T cells in non-severe SARS-CoV-2 infection. Study background: Sequenced bulk RNA came from whole blood that was unsorted, and chains were unpaired.

Unique molecular identifiers were attached to individual cDNA molecules. TCRdb independently ran MiXCR on the 5' RACE reads; one entry per CDR3 protein. The data contain about 37,000 distinct CDR3 sequences, approximately 7.9% of them singletons. Germline V lookup: CDR1 SGDLS, CDR2 YYNGEE. The CDR3 runs to 15 residues. J gave up 5 bases and V 0 bases, and 7 bases lay outside the gene matches. V usage is TRBV9 and J usage is TRBJ1-2; 7 bases match TRBD1. This receptor was obtained from an adult who was a healthcare worker with PCR-confirmed SARS-CoV-2 infection or an uninfected control (not recorded which). This material consisted of whole blood, taken at baseline. CDR3 residues: CASSVASTGNYGYTF. The CDR3 bases are TGTGCCAGCAGCGTAGCTTCGACAGGGAATTATGGCTACACCTTC.